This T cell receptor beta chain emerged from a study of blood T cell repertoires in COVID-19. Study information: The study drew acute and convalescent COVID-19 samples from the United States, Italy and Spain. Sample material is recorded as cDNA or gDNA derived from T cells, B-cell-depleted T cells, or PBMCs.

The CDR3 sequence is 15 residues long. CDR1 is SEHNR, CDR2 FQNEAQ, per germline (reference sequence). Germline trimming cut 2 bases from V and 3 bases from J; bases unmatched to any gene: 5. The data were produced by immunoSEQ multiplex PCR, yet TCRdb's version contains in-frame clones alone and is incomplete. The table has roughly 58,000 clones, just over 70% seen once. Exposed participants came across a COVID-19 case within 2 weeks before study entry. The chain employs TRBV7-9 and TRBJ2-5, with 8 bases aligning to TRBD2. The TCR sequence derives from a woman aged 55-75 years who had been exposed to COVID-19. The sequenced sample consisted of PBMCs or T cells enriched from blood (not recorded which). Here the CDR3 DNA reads TGTGCCAGCAGCTTACCCCTAGCGGGTAAAGAGACCCAGTACTTC. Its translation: CASSLPLAGKETQYF.